This T cell receptor beta chain was retrieved from a study of blood T cells in healthy people across ages. A sample-barcoded 5' primer and a J-beta primer mix were used in a second PCR of roughly 7 to 11 cycles. One entry per CDR3 protein results from TCRdb running MiXCR on the 5' RACE reads. The sample carries roughly 680,000 distinct CDR3 sequences, around 52% recorded once. In regard to this clonotype: Germline is not matched at one junction end, which may reflect a read error.

CDR3 length: 11 amino acids. Germline V lookup: CDR1 MGHRA, CDR2 YSYEKL. The gene calls are TRBV4-1 and TRBJ2-7, with D perhaps given as TRBD1 or TRBD2 (5 bases each). The sequencing input was blood. The receptor's source is an elderly woman in good health. The CDR3: CASSTGGEQYF. The CDR3 nucleotides read TGTGCCAGCTCAACTGGGGGCGAGCAGTACTTC.